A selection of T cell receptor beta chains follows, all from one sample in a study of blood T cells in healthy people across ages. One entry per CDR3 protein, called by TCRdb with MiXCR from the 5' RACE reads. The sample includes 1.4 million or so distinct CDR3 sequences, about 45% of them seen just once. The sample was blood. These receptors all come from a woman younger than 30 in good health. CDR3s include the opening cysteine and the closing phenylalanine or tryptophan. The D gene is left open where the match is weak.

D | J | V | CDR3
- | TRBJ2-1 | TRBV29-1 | CSVATGLPNYNEQFF
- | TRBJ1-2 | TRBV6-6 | CASGGDYGYTF
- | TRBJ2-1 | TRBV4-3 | CASRQDLLGGSNEQFF
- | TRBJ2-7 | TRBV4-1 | CASSRSQGRSYEQYF
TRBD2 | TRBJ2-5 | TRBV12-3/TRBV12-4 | CASRRTSDGETQYF
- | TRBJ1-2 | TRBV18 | CASSPPDGITNYGYTF
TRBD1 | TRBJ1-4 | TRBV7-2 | CASSDNRGREKLFF
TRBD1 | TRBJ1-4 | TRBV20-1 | CSARGGTGGSNEKLFF
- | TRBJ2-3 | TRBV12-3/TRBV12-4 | CATFGDKGEWYF
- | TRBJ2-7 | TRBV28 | CASSGSSGMTGFYEQYF
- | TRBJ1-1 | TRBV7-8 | CASSSLPVSGQVNTEAFF
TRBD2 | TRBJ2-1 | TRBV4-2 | CASSFTFGGASGQDEQFF
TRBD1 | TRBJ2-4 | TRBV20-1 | CSARDSRGLAKNIQYF
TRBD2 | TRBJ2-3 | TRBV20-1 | CSARLAGGTDTQYF
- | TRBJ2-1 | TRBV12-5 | CASGLGLEGSYNEQFF
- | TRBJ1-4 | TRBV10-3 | CAISEDGEKLFF
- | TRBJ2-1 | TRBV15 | CATSSKRVADNEQFF
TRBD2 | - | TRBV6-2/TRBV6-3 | CASSPEAGGSYEQYF
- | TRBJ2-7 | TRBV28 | CASSRQQFSNAEQYF
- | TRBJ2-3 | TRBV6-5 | CASSYIPSASTDTQYF
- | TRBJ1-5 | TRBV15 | CATSRDNQPRHF
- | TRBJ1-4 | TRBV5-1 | CASSLQGGATNEKLFF
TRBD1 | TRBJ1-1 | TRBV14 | CASRQGGTTEAFF
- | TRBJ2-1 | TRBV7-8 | CASSVRLSEQFF
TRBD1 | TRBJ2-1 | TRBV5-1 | CASSAGQGNYEQFF
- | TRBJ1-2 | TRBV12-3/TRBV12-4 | CASSDIYGYTF
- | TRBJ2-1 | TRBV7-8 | CASSPSSSGLEQFF
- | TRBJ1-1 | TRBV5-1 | CASKPSPNTEAFF
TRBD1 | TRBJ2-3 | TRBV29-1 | CSVVRGKIRDTQYF
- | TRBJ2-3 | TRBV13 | CASSLARDNTDTQYF
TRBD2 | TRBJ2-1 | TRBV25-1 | CASSETSGGYNEQFF
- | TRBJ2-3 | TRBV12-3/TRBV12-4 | CASSRHIDGDTQYF